This T cell receptor beta chain was retrieved from a study of identical twins. Whole-study findings and limits: Fewer insertions characterized abundant cord blood beta clonotypes, whereas memory repertoires showed none. Models underestimated how often monozygotic twins shared out-of-frame TCR alpha. It was possible that invariant MAIT and iNKT cells partly confounded the zero-insertion analyses.

Germline V gene sequence: CDR1 MGHDK, CDR2 SYGVNS. V was cut by 6 bases and J by 4 bases, with 9 bases left in between. This CDR3 region has 13 residues. In this sample, this clonotype turned up a few times. What it binds is unknown. MiXCR was run by TCRdb on the 5' RACE reads, yielding one entry per CDR3 protein. The sample contains around 680,000 distinct CDR3 sequences, 8.6% of which appear only once. Every sampled donor was Caucasian and healthy. The same data also contributed to another study, on yellow fever vaccine responses in identical twins.

The chain employs TRBV25-1 and TRBJ2-2; perhaps TRBD1 as D (6 bases). The receptor was isolated from a woman aged 18 to 35 in good health. Sequencing used PBMCs. CDR3 sequence reads: CASRRDITGELFF. The CDR3, as DNA: TGTGCCAGCAGGAGGGACATCACCGGGGAGCTGTTTTTT.